The clone carrying this TCR beta chain was seen at least ten times. The source of the sample is a study of T cells in Graves' hyperthyroidism and ophthalmopathy. Amplified TCR beta CDR3 regions came from RNA transcripts. The HTBI primer set served for first-round RT-PCR of the TCR CDR3. TCRdb re-analysed the multiplex PCR reads in MiXCR, keeping a single row per CDR3 protein. The sample comprises roughly 550,000 distinct CDR3 sequences, about 15% of which are singletons, and 29% rests with the top ten. Diagnoses rested on clinical symptoms, serum thyroxine and TRAb, thyroid ultrasound and orbital computed tomography. Per germline, CDR1 GTSNPN and CDR2 SVGIG (reference sequence). The V and J ends lost 2 bases and 8 bases respectively, with 4 bases between them. This CDR3 comprises 11 residues.

The chain is built from TRBV30 and TRBJ1-6; D gene uncertain. Sequencing was carried out using blood. The clonotype originates from a young woman with Graves' ophthalmopathy. CDR3 nucleotides: TGTGCCTGGAGTCTGGATTCACCCCTCCACTTT. Amino acids: CAWSLDSPLHF.